This entry lists 17 T cell receptor beta chains sequenced from one sample in a study of T cells after posttransplantation cyclophosphamide. Clones were sequenced by immunoSEQ multiplex PCR, and TCRdb holds only the in-frame ones, with some missing. This table holds thousands of clones, roughly 77% found once. Cyclophosphamide on days +3 and +4 followed busulfan-fludarabine conditioning and a marrow graft. The sample was PBMCs, taken after an allogeneic stem cell transplant with post-transplant cyclophosphamide. These receptors originate from a female patient in her fifties who received an allogeneic stem cell transplant from a related donor, was CMV-positive, and had no GVHD. Part of the T cell pool may stem from the graft donor.

This clone was picked up one time. The chain couples TRBV29-1 to TRBJ2-2; possibly TRBD1 for D (6 bases). CDR1 is SQVTM, CDR2 ANQGSEA, per germline. CDR3 length: 14 amino acids. V lost 2 bases, J lost 6 bases, and 13 bases lay in between. The DNA for the CDR3 is TGCAGCGTTGAATTTGGCCAGGGGCCCGGGGAGCTGTTTTTT. Its translation is CSVEFGQGPGELFF.

The chain has TRBV6-1 and TRBJ1-3; possibly TRBD1 for D (6 bases). Germline V gene data show CDR1 as MNHNS and CDR2 as SASEGT. This CDR3 has 17 residues. With 0 bases removed from V and 0 bases from J, the gap between germline ends came to 12 bases. In DNA, the CDR3 is TGTGCCAGCAGTGAAGCAGCAGGGGAGGGCTCTGGAAACACCATATATTTT. Encoded protein: CASSEAAGEGSGNTIYF.

This clone was counted only a few times. The chain has TRBV5-6 and TRBJ2-7; maybe TRBD2 (6 bases). Trimming cost V 4 bases and J 2 bases, with 22 bases left between them. The germline CDR1 and CDR2 sequences are SGHDT and YYEEEE. CDR3 size: 17 residues. The CDR3 DNA sequence: TGTGCCAGCAGCATGAGGCCCCTGGCGGGGCCGACCTACGAGCAGTACTTC. The encoded protein is CASSMRPLAGPTYEQYF.

This clone appeared a few times. This chain joins TRBV9 and TRBJ2-7; D is unresolved. CDR3 size: 12 residues. The V gene's germline CDR1 is SGDLS and CDR2 YYNGEE. The V end was cut by 3 bases, the J end by 2 bases, with 6 bases between. The CDR3 sequence is CASSDSPYEQYF. In nucleotides, the CDR3 is TGTGCCAGCAGCGACAGCCCCTACGAGCAGTACTTC.

The CDR3 DNA follows: TGTGCCTGGAGTAGGCGGGACACTGAAGCTTTCTTT. It yields the protein CAWSRRDTEAFF. The chain employs TRBV30 and TRBJ1-1; D is ambiguous. V was clipped by 2 bases and J by 3 bases, with 7 bases between them. From germline, CDR1 is GTSNPN and CDR2 SVGIG (reference sequence). This CDR3 has 12 residues.

V usage is TRBV10-3 and J usage is TRBJ1-1; D is possibly TRBD1 (5 bases). CDR1 is ENHRY and CDR2 is SYGVKD in the germline V gene. This CDR3 comprises 13 residues. V lost 0 bases, J lost 6 bases, and 8 bases lay in between. The CDR3, as DNA: TGTGCCATCAGTGAGTCGGAGGGGCCTGAAGCTTTCTTT. This gives the protein CAISESEGPEAFF.

On this clone: Its ends do not fully match the called genes, so a read error is possible. The V gene is TRBV11-2, the J gene TRBJ2-1; tentative D call: TRBD1 (5 bases). Germline CDR1 is SGHAT and CDR2 is FQNNGV. The CDR3 is 12 residues long. The CDR3 DNA reads as TGTGCCAGCAGCTTACTTACAGGAATAGTGCTCTTC. Its protein is CASSLLTGIVLF.

The J gene is TRBJ1-4, the V gene TRBV15; D gene ambiguous. In germline, CDR1 is LNHNV, CDR2 YYDKDF (reference sequence). This CDR3 region has 15 residues. V lost 4 bases to trimming and J lost 6 bases, with 15 bases between them. In DNA form, the CDR3 reads TGTGCCACCAGCACCCCCGGACTAGCTGATGAAAAACTGTTTTTT. Protein product: CATSTPGLADEKLFF.

The chain joins TRBV6-4 to TRBJ2-3; 11 bases are a match to TRBD2. The J segment lost 5 bases and the V segment lost 2 bases, leaving 3 bases of the junction unmatched. The CDR3 has 15 residues. CDR1 is MRHNA and CDR2 is SNTAGT in the germline V gene. CDR3 residues: CASSDVAGGRDTQYF. CDR3 bases: TGTGCCAGCAGTGACGTAGCGGGAGGGAGAGATACGCAGTATTTT.

V is TRBV19 and J is TRBJ2-3; TRBD1 matches 9 bases. The CDR3 sequence is 15 residues long. CDR1 and CDR2 from the germline V gene are LNHDA and SQIVND (reference sequence). Trimming cost V 7 bases and J 4 bases; bases outside gene matches: 9. CDR3 amino acids: CASTSDRGISDTQYF. The CDR3 nucleotides are TGTGCCAGTACCTCGGACAGGGGAATTTCAGATACGCAGTATTTT.

The genes are TRBV6-1 and TRBJ2-5; 10 positions agree with TRBD2. Trimming took 10 bases from V and 5 from J; bases not matched to a gene: 13. CDR1 MNHNS and CDR2 SASEGT come from the germline V gene. The CDR3 has 15 amino acids. Written as DNA, the CDR3 is TGTGCCACCCAGGCCCAGCGGGGGGGCAAGGAGACCCAGTACTTC. It encodes CATQAQRGGKETQYF.

V gene TRBV6-1 combines with J gene TRBJ1-5; possible D gene TRBD1, 5 bases. The CDR3 covers 12 residues. The V gene lost 4 bases and the J gene lost 5 bases, with 6 bases spanning the gap. The germline V gene has CDR1 MNHNS and CDR2 SASEGT. The CDR3 region has the DNA TGTGCCAGCAGTGTAGGGGATCAGCCCCAGCATTTT. As protein: CASSVGDQPQHF.

Concerning this clone itself: Mismatch with germline at one junction end may stem from a read error. The J gene is TRBJ2-5, the V gene TRBV5-1, with TRBD1 as a possible D gene (6 bases). The germline V gene encodes CDR1 SGHRS and CDR2 YFSETQ. There are 13 residues in the CDR3. Written as DNA, the CDR3 is TGCGCCAGCAGTCGGACAGTCCAAGGGACCCAGTACTTC. As protein: CASSRTVQGTQYF.

Worth noting for this clone: The same CDR3 can be traced to other DNA sequences in this sample. This chain links TRBV25-1 with TRBJ1-6, with 8 positions matching TRBD1. Germline-derived CDR1 and CDR2 are MGHDK and SYGVNS. V lost 7 bases to trimming and J lost 10 bases; unmatched junction nucleotides: 15. The CDR3 has 16 amino acids. CDR3 sequence: CASTIGQGGNLSPLHF. CDR3 bases: TGTGCCAGCACCATCGGACAGGGAGGGAATTTATCACCCCTCCACTTT.

V gene TRBV18 combines with J gene TRBJ1-2; D is perhaps TRBD1 (6 bases). V was pared by 6 bases and J by 1 base, with 18 bases between. Germline CDR1 reads KGHSH; CDR2 reads LQKENI. The CDR3 runs 16 residues. CDR3 nucleotide sequence: TGTGCCAGCTCCCAAGATAGGACAGTTGTTAACTATGGCTACACCTTC. Translating gives CASSQDRTVVNYGYTF.

A word on this clone: In the same sample, other DNA sequences code for this CDR3. The chain is built from TRBV7-9 and TRBJ1-1; 8 positions agree with TRBD1. Germline V gene data show CDR1 as SEHNR and CDR2 as FQNEAQ (reference sequence). The CDR3 spans 14 residues. V trimming: 5 bases; J trimming: 4 bases; junction bases outside the gene matches: 6. CDR3 loop: CASSETGESTEAFF. The CDR3 nucleotides are TGTGCCAGCAGCGAGACAGGGGAGAGCACTGAAGCTTTCTTT. Variable domain in full (rest from reference TRBV7-9 and TRBJ1-1): DTGVSQNPRHKITKRGQNVTFRCDPISEHNRLYWYRQTLGQGPEFLTYFQNEAQLEKSRLLSDRFSAERPKGSFSTLEIQRTEQGDSAMYLCASSETGESTEAFFGQGTRLTVV.

This chain joins TRBV30 and TRBJ1-1; D not resolved. Trimming removed 6 bases from V and 4 bases from J, with 6 bases in between. This CDR3 is built from 10 residues. From germline, CDR1 is GTSNPN and CDR2 SVGIG (reference sequence). CDR3 loop: CACHSTEAFF. The CDR3 DNA reads TGTGCCTGTCACAGCACTGAAGCTTTCTTT.